The T cell receptor beta chain described here comes from a study of blood T cell repertoires in COVID-19. Study at large: Samples came from the United States, Italy and Spain, spanning acute and convalescent COVID-19.

There are 14 residues in the CDR3. In germline, CDR1 is MNHNY, CDR2 SVGAGI (reference sequence). V was shortened by 6 bases and J by 1 base, with 12 bases between the two germline ends. Followed over time, Seattle patients had been enrolled while infection was active. Authors' methods: Scientists estimated how many nucleated cells there were by amplifying reference gene primers. Clones were sequenced by immunoSEQ multiplex PCR, and TCRdb holds only the in-frame ones, with some missing. V, J and clone size derive from that table, while D and trimming were established from the DNA sequence. The repertoire holds roughly 230,000 clones, with around four fifths as singletons.

The source is a woman of 80 years or more with COVID-19, enrolled during active disease. The material sequenced was peripheral blood. J is TRBJ1-1 and V is TRBV6-6, with TRBD1 as a possible D gene (6 bases). The CDR3 loop reads CASRSGGGNTEAFF. For the CDR3, the DNA is TGTGCCAGCAGGTCTGGGGGCGGGAACACTGAAGCTTTCTTT.